The 29 T cell receptor beta chains presented below share a single source sample, sequenced in a study of shared clonotypes between healthy human individuals. The assay was immunoSEQ multiplex PCR, and TCRdb's table has in-frame clones only and misses some. In the table there are hundreds of thousands of clones, around 72% of which are singletons. The material sequenced was memory CD4+ T cells sorted from blood. Documented subset: CD45RA-negative fraction. The receptors here all came from a young woman in good health.

The chain couples TRBV7-2 to TRBJ2-2; D may be TRBD2 (5 bases). Germline V CDR1 and CDR2: SGHTA, FQGNSA. The CDR3 is 16 amino acids. V shed 0 bases and J shed 5 bases, with 13 bases lying between them. CDR3 DNA sequence: TGTGCCAGCAGCTTAGCCTATAGCGTCAGGACCGGGGAGCTGTTTTTT. The encoded protein is CASSLAYSVRTGELFF. Together with reference TRBV7-2 and TRBJ2-2, the CDR3 gives the full variable domain: GAGVSQSPSNKVTEKGKDVELRCDPISGHTALYWYRQSLGQGLEFLIYFQGNSAPDKSGLPSDRFSAERTGGSVSTLTIQRTQQEDSAVYLCASSLAYSVRTGELFFGEGSRLTVL.

V usage is TRBV7-8 and J usage is TRBJ2-5, with D maybe TRBD1 (6 bases). The CDR3 loop spans 15 amino acids. V was cut by 3 bases and J by 9 bases, with 20 bases left in between. Germline V CDR1 and CDR2: SGHVS, FQNEAQ. CDR3 protein: CASSLPQQGPRAQYF. The CDR3 DNA sequence: TGTGCCAGCAGCTTGCCTCAACAGGGCCCAAGAGCCCAGTACTTC.

The chain carries TRBV20-1 and TRBJ2-1; D gene unclear. CDR1 and CDR2 (germline): DFQATT, SNEGSKA (reference sequence). The V and J ends lost 7 bases and 5 bases respectively, with 9 bases between them. This CDR3 has 11 amino acids. CDR3 loop: CSVVRDNEQFF. For the CDR3, the DNA is TGCAGTGTCGTACGAGACAATGAGCAGTTCTTC.

This sequence joins TRBV29-1 and TRBJ1-2, with TRBD1 as a possible D gene (6 bases). CDR3 length: 13 amino acids. CDR1 and CDR2 (germline): SQVTM, ANQGSEA. V was clipped by 5 bases and J by 4 bases, with 14 bases between them. The CDR3 nucleotides read TGCAGCGTTTTACAGGGTAGCGGCTATGGCTACACCTTC. This sequence encodes CSVLQGSGYGYTF.

This clone was observed a few times. V gene TRBV9 combines with J gene TRBJ2-1; TRBD2 matches 7 bases. The CDR3 has 17 residues. Trimming cost V 1 base and J 9 bases; bases outside gene matches: 16. The V gene's germline CDR1 is SGDLS and CDR2 YYNGEE. DNA for the CDR3: TGTGCCAGCAGCGTAACCCTGACAAGCGGGACCTGGGGTGAGCAGTTCTTC. Its translation is CASSVTLTSGTWGEQFF.

The J gene is TRBJ2-2, the V gene TRBV7-6, with TRBD1 matching over 8 bases. The V and J ends lost 3 bases and 6 bases, in that order; junction bases with no gene match: 6. The CDR3 length is 15 residues. Germline CDR1 and CDR2: SGHVS and FNYEAQ. As DNA, the CDR3 is TGTGCCAGCAGCTTCGACAGGGGAGACGCCGGGGAGCTGTTTTTT. It yields the protein CASSFDRGDAGELFF.

The J gene is TRBJ2-1, the V gene TRBV10-3, with 10 bases fitting TRBD1. This CDR3 region has 15 residues. With V trimmed by 4 bases and J by 8 bases, 8 bases remained unmatched. CDR1 and CDR2 from the germline V gene are ENHRY and SYGVKD. This CDR3 reads CAISAGDRGRDEQFF. CDR3 in DNA: TGTGCCATCAGTGCCGGGGACAGGGGTAGGGATGAGCAGTTCTTC.

This clone has only one observation. V and J are TRBV9 and TRBJ2-1; D may correspond to TRBD1 or TRBD2 (6 bases each). V lost 3 bases and J 1 base, leaving 17 bases between the germline ends. Looked up from germline, CDR1 is SGDLS and CDR2 is YYNGEE. The CDR3 loop spans 17 amino acids. CDR3 amino acids: CASSGGQRVISYNEQFF. The CDR3 DNA reads TGTGCCAGCAGCGGTGGACAGCGGGTCATTTCCTACAATGAGCAGTTCTTC.

V gene TRBV2 combines with J gene TRBJ1-5, with D maybe TRBD1 (5 bases). CDR3 length equals 15 residues. V was clipped by 4 bases and J by 1 base, with 11 bases between them. Germline V CDR1 and CDR2: SNHLY, FYNNEI. CDR3 in DNA: TGTGCCAGCAGTGGTTGGACAACCAGCAATCAGCCCCAGCATTTT. Its translation is CASSGWTTSNQPQHF.

This clone was detected once. Other DNA sequences within the sample encode an identical CDR3. CDR3 in DNA: TGCAGCGTCTCAGGACCCGGCACAGATACGCAGTATTTT. This sequence encodes CSVSGPGTDTQYF. This rearrangement joins TRBV29-1 to TRBJ2-3; D gene uncertain. CDR3 size: 13 residues. In germline, CDR1 is SQVTM, CDR2 ANQGSEA. The germline V and J ends were trimmed by 6 bases and 1 base, with 11 bases remaining between them.

The rearrangement uses TRBV7-8 and TRBJ2-7; TRBD2 is a possible D gene (5 bases). Per the germline V gene, CDR1 is SGHVS and CDR2 is FQNEAQ. The V end was cut by 1 base, the J end by 0 bases, with 10 bases between. CDR3 length equals 15 residues. The CDR3 reads CASSLGTLSSYEQYF. In DNA form, the CDR3 reads TGTGCCAGCAGCTTAGGGACTCTTAGCTCCTACGAGCAGTACTTC.

The V and J genes are TRBV7-9 and TRBJ1-2, with a weak D call TRBD1 (5 bases). Germline CDR1 and CDR2: SEHNR and FQNEAQ (reference sequence). The V gene lost 4 bases and the J gene lost 2 bases, with 11 bases spanning the gap. The length of the CDR3 is 14 residues. The CDR3 protein is CASSYTGENYGYTF. The CDR3 region has the DNA TGTGCCAGCAGCTACACGGGGGAAAACTATGGCTACACCTTC.

On this clone itself: This may be a read error: a much more frequent sequence differs by one nucleotide. The chain links TRBV5-1 to TRBJ1-1; D call uncertain. There are 14 residues in the CDR3. The germline gives CDR1 SGHRS, CDR2 YFSETQ. CDR3 protein: CANSLMMGDTEAFF. The CDR3 DNA reads TGCGCCAACAGCTTGATGATGGGCGACACTGAAGCTTTCTTT.

The genes are TRBV6-1 and TRBJ2-2; D is unclear. V was cut by 7 bases and J by 4 bases, with 10 bases left in between. Looked up from germline, CDR1 is MNHNS and CDR2 is SASEGT. The CDR3 is 13 residues long. The CDR3 DNA reads as TGTGCCAGCAAACCGGGTATCACCGGGGAGCTGTTTTTT. Translation gives CASKPGITGELFF.

Only a few counts were recorded for this clone. This CDR3 is also generated by other DNA sequences in the sample. This chain joins TRBV11-2 and TRBJ2-5; TRBD2 matches at 8 bases. Per the germline V gene, CDR1 is SGHAT and CDR2 is FQNNGV. The V and J ends lost 1 base and 4 bases, in that order; junction bases with no gene match: 2. CDR3 length: 14 residues. CDR3 bases: TGTGCCAGCAGCTTAGCGAGCGGGAGAGAGACCCAGTACTTC. Protein: CASSLASGRETQYF.

This clone was observed many times. This chain joins TRBV25-1 and TRBJ2-3; tentatively, D is TRBD2 (5 bases). With 2 bases removed from V and 6 bases from J, the gap between germline ends came to 18 bases. There are 16 residues in the CDR3. The germline gives CDR1 MGHDK, CDR2 SYGVNS. In DNA form, the CDR3 reads TGTGCCAGCAGTGAACTCGGGATAACCTCCCCCGATACGCAGTATTTT. Protein sequence: CASSELGITSPDTQYF.

V usage is TRBV29-1 and J usage is TRBJ2-1, with 10 bases lining up with TRBD2. The germline gives CDR1 SQVTM, CDR2 ANQGSEA. This CDR3 contains 14 residues. Trimming took 3 bases from V and 3 from J; bases not matched to a gene: 2. CDR3 loop: CSVDTSGNYNEQFF. CDR3 DNA: TGCAGCGTTGACACTAGCGGGAACTACAATGAGCAGTTCTTC.

The J gene is TRBJ2-5, the V gene TRBV25-1; possible D gene TRBD2, 7 bases. Trimming shortened V by 1 base and J by 4 bases, and 22 bases separated the two germline ends. Germline values: CDR1 MGHDK, CDR2 SYGVNS. The CDR3 spans 18 residues. CDR3 in amino acids: CASSESRGGEGPPETQYF. CDR3 sequence (DNA): TGTGCCAGCAGTGAATCTCGAGGGGGGGAGGGCCCCCCAGAGACCCAGTACTTC.

The chain combines TRBV5-1 with TRBJ1-1; unclear D gene. V was clipped by 1 base and J by 1 base, with 14 bases between them. The CDR3 totals 16 residues. The germline gives CDR1 SGHRS, CDR2 YFSETQ. CDR3 amino acids: CASSLRAETKNTEAFF. The CDR3 DNA follows: TGCGCCAGCAGCTTGAGGGCAGAAACTAAGAACACTGAAGCTTTCTTT.

This chain connects TRBV9 to TRBJ2-1; the match to TRBD2 covers 7 bases. The CDR3 is made up of 15 amino acids. Germline V CDR1 and CDR2: SGDLS, YYNGEE. V shed 0 bases and J 3 bases; nucleotides not matched to a gene: 3. The CDR3 DNA follows: TGTGCCAGCAGCGTAGCTAGCGGAATCTACAATGAGCAGTTCTTC. Its protein is CASSVASGIYNEQFF.

The genes are TRBV7-9 and TRBJ2-1, with D hard to call. The CDR3 covers 12 residues. Germline CDR1 is SEHNR and CDR2 is FQNEAQ (reference sequence). The ends were cut back, 5 bases at V and 5 bases at J, with 7 bases in the middle. For the CDR3, the DNA is TGTGCCAGCAGCCCTACCAACAATGAGCAGTTCTTC. Translation gives CASSPTNNEQFF. The entire variable domain, with the rest obtained from reference TRBV7-9 and TRBJ2-1, is as follows: DTGVSQNPRHKITKRGQNVTFRCDPISEHNRLYWYRQTLGQGPEFLTYFQNEAQLEKSRLLSDRFSAERPKGSFSTLEIQRTEQGDSAMYLCASSPTNNEQFFGPGTRLTVL.

The rearrangement uses TRBV9 and TRBJ1-3; D may be TRBD1 (6 bases). The V end was cut by 3 bases, the J end by 3 bases, with 19 bases between. This CDR3 has 17 residues. From germline, CDR1 is SGDLS and CDR2 YYNGEE. The CDR3 nucleotides are TGTGCCAGCAGCGAGGCTCGGGGGGCGCTCCTTGGAAACACCATATATTTT. Residues: CASSEARGALLGNTIYF. The full variable domain, rest sourced from reference TRBV9 and TRBJ1-3, is DSGVTQTPKHLITATGQRVTLRCSPRSGDLSVYWYQQSLDQGLQFLIQYYNGEERAKGNILERFSAQQFPDLHSELNLSSLELGDSALYFCASSEARGALLGNTIYFGEGSWLTVV.

The chain joins TRBV10-3 to TRBJ2-2; 7 positions agree with TRBD2. The germline V gene has CDR1 ENHRY and CDR2 SYGVKD. V dropped 10 bases and J dropped 2; count of bases not matched to a gene: 10. The CDR3 length is 15 residues. This chain's CDR3 is CATESSGPNTGELFF. CDR3 nucleotides: TGTGCCACCGAATCTAGCGGACCTAACACCGGGGAGCTGTTTTTT.

V gene TRBV5-5 combines with J gene TRBJ1-5; no firm D call. V lost 4 bases and J lost 2, with 13 bases in between. This CDR3 has 15 residues. Germline values: CDR1 SGHKS, CDR2 YYEKEE (reference sequence). CDR3 sequence (DNA): TGTGCCAGCAGCACACACCCTAGGGGCAATCAGCCCCAGCATTTT. Protein sequence: CASSTHPRGNQPQHF.

The V call is TRBV19, the J call TRBJ2-5; D call uncertain. V was clipped by 3 bases and J by 5 bases, with 10 bases between them. Germline CDR1 and CDR2: LNHDA and SQIVND (reference sequence). This CDR3 spans 13 amino acids. CDR3 in amino acids: CASSMSAEETQYF. In DNA form, the CDR3 reads TGTGCCAGTAGTATGTCGGCGGAGGAGACCCAGTACTTC.

The gene calls are TRBV5-1 and TRBJ2-1; 10 nucleotides agree with TRBD2. CDR1 is SGHRS and CDR2 is YFSETQ in the germline V gene. V was pared by 3 bases and J by 1 base, with 7 bases of the junction left unmatched. This CDR3 has 17 residues. The CDR3 is CASSSSGSGLSYNEQFF. CDR3 DNA sequence: TGCGCCAGCAGCTCTAGCGGGAGTGGTCTGTCCTACAATGAGCAGTTCTTC.

The CDR3 DNA sequence: TGTGCCAGTAGATTAGACAGGGACGACGAAAAACTGTTTTTT. It codes for CASRLDRDDEKLFF. The genes are TRBV19 and TRBJ1-4, with TRBD1 matching 7 bases. The germline CDR1 and CDR2 sequences are LNHDA and SQIVND (reference sequence). The CDR3 length is 14 residues. With V trimmed by 6 bases and J by 8 bases, 9 bases remained unmatched.

This clone was observed once. V is TRBV6-6 and J is TRBJ2-3; TRBD2 matches 9 bases. V gave up 6 bases and J gave up 5 bases; unmatched junction bases: 9. The CDR3 is 15 amino acids. Germline CDR1 is MNHNY and CDR2 is SVGAGI (reference sequence). The DNA of the CDR3 is TGTGCCAGCAGGACCGGGACTAGCCCCCGAGATACGCAGTATTTT. This translates into CASRTGTSPRDTQYF.

The chain carries TRBV12-5 and TRBJ2-1; 7 bases map to TRBD1. The junction had 21 bases not matched to a gene; V was cut back by 0 bases and J by 4 bases. CDR1 LGHNT and CDR2 FRNRAP come from the germline V gene. This CDR3 is built from 21 residues. The DNA of the CDR3 is TGTGCTAGTGGTTTGGTCCTGGCTGCAGGGCGTAGGGGGCGAAATTACAATGAGCAGTTCTTC. Amino acids: CASGLVLAAGRRGRNYNEQFF.